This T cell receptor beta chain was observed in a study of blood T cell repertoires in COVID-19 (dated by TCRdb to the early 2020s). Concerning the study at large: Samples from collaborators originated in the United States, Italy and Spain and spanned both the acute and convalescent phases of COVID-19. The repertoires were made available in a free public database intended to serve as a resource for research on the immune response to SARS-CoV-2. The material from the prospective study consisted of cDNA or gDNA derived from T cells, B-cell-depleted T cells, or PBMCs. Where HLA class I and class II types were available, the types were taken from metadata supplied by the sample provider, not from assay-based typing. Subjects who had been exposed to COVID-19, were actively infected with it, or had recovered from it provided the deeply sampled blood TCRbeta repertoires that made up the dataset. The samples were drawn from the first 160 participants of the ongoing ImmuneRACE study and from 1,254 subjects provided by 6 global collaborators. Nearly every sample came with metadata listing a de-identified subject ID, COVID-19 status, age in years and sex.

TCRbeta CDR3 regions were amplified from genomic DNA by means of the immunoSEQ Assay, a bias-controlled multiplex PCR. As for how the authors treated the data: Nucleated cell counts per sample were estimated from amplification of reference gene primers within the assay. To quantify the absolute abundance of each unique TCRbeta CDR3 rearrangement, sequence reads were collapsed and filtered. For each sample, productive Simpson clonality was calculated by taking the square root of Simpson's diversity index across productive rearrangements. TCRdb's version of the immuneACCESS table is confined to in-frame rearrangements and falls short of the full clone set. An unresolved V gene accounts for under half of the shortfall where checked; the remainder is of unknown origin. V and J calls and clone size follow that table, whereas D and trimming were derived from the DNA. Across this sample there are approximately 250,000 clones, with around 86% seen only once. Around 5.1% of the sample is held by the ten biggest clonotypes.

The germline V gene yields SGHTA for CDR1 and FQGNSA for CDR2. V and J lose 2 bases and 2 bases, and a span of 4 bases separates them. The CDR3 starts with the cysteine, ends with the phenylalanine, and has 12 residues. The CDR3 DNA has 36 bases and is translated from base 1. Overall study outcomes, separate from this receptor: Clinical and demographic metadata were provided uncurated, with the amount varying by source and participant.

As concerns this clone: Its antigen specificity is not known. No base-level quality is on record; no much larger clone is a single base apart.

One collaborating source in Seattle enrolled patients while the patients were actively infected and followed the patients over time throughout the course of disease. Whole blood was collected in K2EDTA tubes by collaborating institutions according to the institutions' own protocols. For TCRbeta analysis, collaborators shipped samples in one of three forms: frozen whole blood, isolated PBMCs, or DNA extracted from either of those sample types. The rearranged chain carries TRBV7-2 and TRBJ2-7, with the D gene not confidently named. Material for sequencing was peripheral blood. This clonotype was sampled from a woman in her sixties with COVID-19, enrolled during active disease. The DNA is TGTGCCAGCAGCTTACTAGCCTACGAGCAGTACTTC. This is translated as CASSLLAYEQYF.